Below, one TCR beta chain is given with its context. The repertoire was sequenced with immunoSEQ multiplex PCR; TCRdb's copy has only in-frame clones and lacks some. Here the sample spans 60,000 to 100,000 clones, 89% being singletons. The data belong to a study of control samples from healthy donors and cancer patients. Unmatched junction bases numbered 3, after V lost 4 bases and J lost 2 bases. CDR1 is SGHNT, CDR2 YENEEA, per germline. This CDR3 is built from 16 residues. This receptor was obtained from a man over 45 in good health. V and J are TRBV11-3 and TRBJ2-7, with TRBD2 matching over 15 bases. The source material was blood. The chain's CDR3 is CASSWTSGGVAYEQYF. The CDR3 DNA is TGTGCCAGCAGCTGGACTAGCGGGGGGGTAGCCTACGAGCAGTACTTC.